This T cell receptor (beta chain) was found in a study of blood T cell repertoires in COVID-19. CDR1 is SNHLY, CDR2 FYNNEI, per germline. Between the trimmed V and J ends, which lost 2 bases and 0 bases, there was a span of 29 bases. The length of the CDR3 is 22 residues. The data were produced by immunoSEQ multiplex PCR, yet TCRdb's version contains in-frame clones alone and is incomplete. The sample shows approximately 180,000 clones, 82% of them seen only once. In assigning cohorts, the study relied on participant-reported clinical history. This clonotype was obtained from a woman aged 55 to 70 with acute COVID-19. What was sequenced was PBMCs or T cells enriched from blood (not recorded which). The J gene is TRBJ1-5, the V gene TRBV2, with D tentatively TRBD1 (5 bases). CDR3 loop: CASSELSAVRGTGYFSNQPQHF. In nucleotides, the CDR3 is TGTGCCAGCAGTGAACTGTCGGCGGTCCGCGGTACAGGTTATTTTAGCAATCAGCCCCAGCATTTT.